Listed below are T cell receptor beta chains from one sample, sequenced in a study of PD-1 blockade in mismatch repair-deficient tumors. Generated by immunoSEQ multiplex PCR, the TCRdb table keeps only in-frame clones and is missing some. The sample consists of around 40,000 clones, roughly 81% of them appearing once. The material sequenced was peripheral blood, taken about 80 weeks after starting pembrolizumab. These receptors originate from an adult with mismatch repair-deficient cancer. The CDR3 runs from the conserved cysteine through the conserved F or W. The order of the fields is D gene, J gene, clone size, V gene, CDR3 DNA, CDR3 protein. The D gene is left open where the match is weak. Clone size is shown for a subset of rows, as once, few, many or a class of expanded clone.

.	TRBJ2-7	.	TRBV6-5	TGTGCCAGCGGGCGCGGAAACGAGCAGTACTTC	CASGRGNEQYF
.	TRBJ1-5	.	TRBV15	TGTGCCACCAGCAGAGATCGCGGCAGGGCTCCACAGCCCCAGCATTTT	CATSRDRGRAPQPQHF
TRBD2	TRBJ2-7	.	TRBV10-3	TGTGCCATCAGTGAGTCTAGCGGGAGCAGAGACGAGCAGTACTTC	CAISESSGSRDEQYF
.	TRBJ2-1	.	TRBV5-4	TGTGCCAGCAGCTTGGACTCGAGCTCCTACAATGAGCAGTTCTTC	CASSLDSSSYNEQFF
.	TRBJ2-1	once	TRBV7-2	TGTGCCAGCAGCCATGGGGATGAGCAGTTCTTC	CASSHGDEQFF
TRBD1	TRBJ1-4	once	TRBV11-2	TGTGCCAGCAGTGTGGGACAGGGGGTCTTTATTGAAAAACTGTTTTTT	CASSVGQGVFIEKLFF
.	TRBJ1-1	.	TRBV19	TGTGCCAGCGAGGACAGAAACACTGAAGCTTTCTTT	CASEDRNTEAFF
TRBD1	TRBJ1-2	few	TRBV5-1	TGCGCCAGCAGCGAAGCTCCGGGACAGGATTATGGCTACACCTTC	CASSEAPGQDYGYTF
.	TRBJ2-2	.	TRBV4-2	TGTGCCAGCAGCCCGATCGGTGGGGCCGGGGAGCTGTTTTTT	CASSPIGGAGELFF
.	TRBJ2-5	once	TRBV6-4	TGTGCCAGCAGTACAGGGAACGCCCAAGAGACCCAGTACTTC	CASSTGNAQETQYF
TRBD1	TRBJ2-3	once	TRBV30	TGTGCCTGGAGTGTAGGACAGGGGGCTGCAGATACGCAGTATTTT	CAWSVGQGAADTQYF
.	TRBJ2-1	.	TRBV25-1	TGTGCCAGCAGTCTAAGGGGTTTGGGGATCAATGAGCAGTTCTTC	CASSLRGLGINEQFF
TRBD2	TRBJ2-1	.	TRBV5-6	TGTGCCAGCAGCCAGGGGCGGGAGGCCTACAATGAGCAGTTCTTC	CASSQGREAYNEQFF
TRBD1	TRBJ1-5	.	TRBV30	TGTGCCTGGACGAGACAGGGAGGAGGAGGACAGCCCCAGCATTTT	CAWTRQGGGGQPQHF
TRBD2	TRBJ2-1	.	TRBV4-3	TGCGCCAGCAGCCAGTACGCTGCGGGAGAGAGGGGCTACAATGAGCAGTTCTTC	CASSQYAAGERGYNEQFF
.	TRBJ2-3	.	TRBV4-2	TGTGCCAGCAGCCAAGTTGGCGGGACGATCACAGATACGCAGTATTTT	CASSQVGGTITDTQYF